The next 27 T cell receptor beta chains were all read from a single sample in a study of T-cell memory formation after mild COVID-19. TCRdb reanalysed the 5' RACE reads using MiXCR and keeps one entry per CDR3 protein. The table lists over 95,000 distinct CDR3 sequences, 22% of them singletons. Sequenced input: PBMCs or a T cell subset sorted from them (not recorded which). The receptors were gathered from a man younger than 35 who had mild COVID-19 (a few samples of this study predate the infection). Cell type and time point are not known.

V usage is TRBV5-1 and J usage is TRBJ2-1; TRBD2 aligns across 7 bases. The CDR3 length is 15 residues. V dropped 5 bases and J dropped 7; count of bases not matched to a gene: 12. From germline, CDR1 is SGHRS and CDR2 YFSETQ. CDR3 amino acids: CASRLGLESGNEQFF. Written as DNA, the CDR3 is TGCGCCAGCAGGCTTGGACTAGAATCAGGGAATGAGCAGTTCTTC.

This chain connects TRBV5-4 to TRBJ2-1; a possible D gene is TRBD2 (6 bases). This CDR3 is built from 14 residues. Germline lookup yields CDR1 SGHNT and CDR2 YYREEE (reference sequence). Trimming removed 2 bases from V and 7 bases from J, with 13 bases in between. The CDR3 sequence is CASSLLIAGNEQFF. The CDR3 region has the DNA TGTGCCAGCAGCTTATTGATCGCGGGAAATGAGCAGTTCTTC.

The chain links TRBV5-1 to TRBJ2-7, with D uncertain. This CDR3 has 15 amino acids. Trimming shortened V by 1 base and J by 5 bases, and 16 bases separated the two germline ends. CDR1 is SGHRS, CDR2 YFSETQ, per germline. The CDR3 nucleotides read TGCGCCAGCAGCTTGATCTCGCTCTCCGGCGACGAGCAGTACTTC. The encoded protein is CASSLISLSGDEQYF.

This clonotype was seen only a few times. An end of the junction differs from the germline gene, which may be a read error. The V gene is TRBV7-7, the J gene TRBJ2-1; TRBD2 aligns across 16 bases. CDR1 is SSHAT, CDR2 FNYEAQ, per germline (reference sequence). The CDR3 length is 18 residues. The CDR3 DNA sequence: TGTGCTAGCAGCTTAGGACCGGGACTAGCGGGGGGGCTCAGTGAGCAGTTCTTC. This encodes CASSLGPGLAGGLSEQFF.

V is TRBV12-3 or TRBV12-4 and J is TRBJ2-1; no clear D. V was pared by 8 bases and J by 3 bases, with 17 bases between. The CDR3 spans 15 residues. CDR3 loop: CASVSDGPRYNEQFF. The CDR3, as DNA: TGTGCCAGCGTGAGCGACGGGCCACGCTACAATGAGCAGTTCTTC.

This clonotype occurred many times. The chain carries TRBV14 and TRBJ2-1, with TRBD2 identical over 8 bases. CDR1 is SGHDN and CDR2 is FVKESK in the germline V gene. J lost 2 bases, V lost 4 bases, and 16 bases had no gene match. This CDR3 has 19 amino acids. The CDR3 nucleotides read TGTGCCAGCAGCCGCCCGGAGGGTAGCGGGGTTTCGCCCTACAATGAGCAGTTCTTC. Residues: CASSRPEGSGVSPYNEQFF.

This clonotype was counted between two and nine times. The chain couples TRBV5-1 to TRBJ1-2; TRBD1 agrees at 7 bases. The length of the CDR3 is 15 residues. V lost 5 bases to trimming and J lost 4 bases; unmatched junction nucleotides: 11. From germline, CDR1 is SGHRS and CDR2 YFSETQ. CDR3 protein: CASSSDRVVGYGYTF. The CDR3 bases are TGCGCCAGCAGTTCCGACAGGGTCGTCGGCTATGGCTACACCTTC. The full variable domain, in which reference TRBV5-1 and TRBJ1-2 provide the parts outside the CDR3, is KAGVTQTPRYLIKTRGQQVTLSCSPISGHRSVSWYQQTPGQGLQFLFEYFSETQRNKGNFPGRFSGRQFSNSRSEMNVSTLELGDSALYLCASSSDRVVGYGYTFGSGTRLTVV.

The table lists this clonotype with a few counts. This sequence joins TRBV7-8 and TRBJ1-5; 7 nucleotides align to TRBD1. Germline V CDR1 and CDR2: SGHVS, FQNEAQ. The CDR3 has 14 residues. Unmatched junction bases numbered 5, after V lost 5 bases and J lost 4 bases. The CDR3 DNA reads as TGTGCCAGCAGCCCGGGACAGCAAAATCAGCCCCAGCATTTT. Its translation is CASSPGQQNQPQHF.

Only a few counts were recorded for this clonotype. The J gene is TRBJ2-7, the V gene TRBV6-5; either TRBD1 or TRBD2 may supply D (6 bases each). V was trimmed by 2 bases and J by 6 bases, leaving 20 bases between them. The germline V gene encodes CDR1 MNHEY and CDR2 SVGAGI. The CDR3 extends over 16 amino acids. The CDR3 DNA sequence: TGTGCCAGCAGTTACCGGGGGCCGCCTAGTTTTTCCGAGCAGTACTTC. Translated: CASSYRGPPSFSEQYF.

This clonotype was seen only a few times. CDR3 coding DNA: TGTGCCAGTAGTATGAGGGGGGTTCATCAGCCCCAGCATTTT. Protein product: CASSMRGVHQPQHF. The chain carries TRBV19 and TRBJ1-5; a possible D gene is TRBD1 (6 bases). This CDR3 contains 14 residues. V was shortened by 3 bases and J by 5 bases, with 11 bases between the two germline ends. CDR1 is LNHDA, CDR2 SQIVND, per germline (reference sequence).

This chain joins TRBV19 and TRBJ1-1; 11 nucleotides agree with TRBD1. The ends lost 6 bases at V and 0 bases at J; junction bases unmatched: 6. Germline values: CDR1 LNHDA, CDR2 SQIVND (reference sequence). There are 16 residues in the CDR3. CDR3 sequence reads: CASSRTGGRMNTEAFF. The CDR3 DNA reads as TGTGCCAGTAGCCGGACAGGGGGCCGGATGAACACTGAAGCTTTCTTT.

This clonotype has a handful of counts. This chain links TRBV7-9 with TRBJ2-7; D might be TRBD2 (5 bases). Trimming stripped 0 bases from V and 2 bases from J, with 11 bases between. This CDR3 spans 15 amino acids. Per germline, CDR1 SEHNR and CDR2 FQNEAQ (reference sequence). In DNA form, the CDR3 reads TGTGCCAGCAGCTTAGCGCCGAGCGGCGCCTACGAGCAGTACTTC. Residues: CASSLAPSGAYEQYF.

This clonotype was counted only a few times. This rearrangement joins TRBV6-5 to TRBJ2-7; D not certain. The CDR3 sequence is 14 residues long. The germline V gene has CDR1 MNHEY and CDR2 SVGAGI. With 7 bases removed from V and 4 bases from J, the gap between germline ends came to 17 bases. CDR3 amino acids: CASITDPPLYEQYF. The CDR3 DNA sequence: TGTGCCAGCATTACGGACCCTCCGCTATACGAGCAGTACTTC.

This clonotype was seen only a few times. The chain joins TRBV7-8 to TRBJ2-1; 14 bases match TRBD2. J gave up 10 bases and V 5 bases, and 7 bases lay outside the gene matches. The CDR3 is 15 amino acids. CDR1 is SGHVS and CDR2 is FQNEAQ in the germline V gene. The CDR3 sequence: CASSRGLAGGYEQFF. The CDR3 DNA is TGTGCCAGCAGCCGTGGACTAGCGGGGGGATACGAGCAGTTCTTC.

This clonotype has only one observation. The rearrangement links TRBV5-1 to TRBJ1-1; D is uncertain. With 0 bases removed from V and 4 bases from J, the gap between germline ends came to 13 bases. Germline V CDR1 and CDR2: SGHRS, YFSETQ. This CDR3 has 15 amino acids. Written as DNA, the CDR3 is TGCGCCAGCAGCTTGGCCCGGGCAGGATCCACTGAAGCTTTCTTT. Encoded protein: CASSLARAGSTEAFF. Full variable domain (missing parts from reference TRBV5-1 and TRBJ1-1): KAGVTQTPRYLIKTRGQQVTLSCSPISGHRSVSWYQQTPGQGLQFLFEYFSETQRNKGNFPGRFSGRQFSNSRSEMNVSTLELGDSALYLCASSLARAGSTEAFFGQGTRLTVV.

This chain connects TRBV15 to TRBJ1-2, with 7 bases aligning to TRBD1. V lost 5 bases to trimming and J lost 6 bases; unmatched junction nucleotides: 15. The CDR3 covers 16 residues. Germline V gives CDR1 LNHNV, CDR2 YYDKDF (reference sequence). The CDR3 DNA is TGTGCCACCAGCGAGGACAGGCCCCCTTTTCGGGATGGCTACACCTTC. Its translation: CATSEDRPPFRDGYTF.

In this sample, this clonotype turned up a few times. This rearrangement joins TRBV4-1 to TRBJ2-7; D is perhaps TRBD2 (5 bases). CDR1 and CDR2 from the germline V gene are MGHRA and YSYEKL. The CDR3 is 15 amino acids. The ends were cut back, 1 base at V and 1 base at J, with 11 bases in the middle. CDR3 region: CASSQGFPGSYEQYF. The CDR3 DNA follows: TGCGCCAGCAGCCAAGGTTTCCCGGGATCCTACGAGCAGTACTTC.

The chain combines TRBV4-1 with TRBJ1-2, with D hard to call. Germline V gene lookup returns CDR1 MGHRA and CDR2 YSYEKL. The CDR3 is 11 residues long. Trimming took off 5 bases at V and 10 bases at J, with 11 bases between the two ends. The CDR3 loop is CASSTAYHYTF. In DNA form, the CDR3 reads TGCGCCAGCAGCACCGCATACCACTACACCTTC.

The chain combines TRBV19 with TRBJ1-2, with D hard to call. Trimming pared 6 bases from V and 8 bases from J, leaving 19 bases between. CDR3 length: 14 residues. CDR1 and CDR2 from the germline V gene are LNHDA and SQIVND (reference sequence). CDR3 in amino acids: CASRWSQPERGYTF. The CDR3 coding sequence is TGTGCCAGTAGATGGTCACAGCCAGAAAGAGGCTACACCTTC.

The chain couples TRBV18 to TRBJ2-5; D possibly corresponds to TRBD1 (6 bases). The length of the CDR3 is 15 residues. Germline CDR1 is KGHSH and CDR2 is LQKENI. The ends were cut back, 2 bases at V and 5 bases at J, with 15 bases in the middle. CDR3 nucleotide sequence: TGTGCCAGCTCACCAGGGGCAGGGGTCCTGGAGACCCAGTACTTC. Amino acid sequence: CASSPGAGVLETQYF. The full variable domain, completed using reference TRBV18 and TRBJ2-5, is NAGVMQNPRHLVRRRGQEARLRCSPMKGHSHVYWYRQLPEEGLKFMVYLQKENIIDESGMPKERFSAEFPKEGPSILRIQQVVRGDSAAYFCASSPGAGVLETQYFGPGTRLLVL.

This clonotype came up a few times. This chain connects TRBV12-3 or TRBV12-4 to TRBJ2-7, with D hard to call. The CDR3 contains 12 residues. V was trimmed by 6 bases and J by 3 bases, leaving 9 bases between them. The CDR3 is CASSSALYEQYF. CDR3 bases: TGTGCCAGCAGCTCCGCCCTCTACGAGCAGTACTTC.

V is TRBV5-8 and J is TRBJ2-4; D possibly corresponds to TRBD2 (6 bases). Between the trimmed V and J ends, which lost 4 bases and 3 bases, there was a span of 17 bases. Germline V gene lookup returns CDR1 SGHTS and CDR2 YDEGEE. This CDR3 has 16 amino acids. The CDR3 sequence is CASSPLGHGSKNIQYF. As DNA, the CDR3 is TGTGCCAGCAGCCCCCTGGGGCACGGGAGCAAAAACATTCAGTACTTC.

The gene calls are TRBV6-1 and TRBJ2-1; TRBD2 aligns across 7 bases. V shed 6 bases, J shed 10 bases, and the junction held 18 bases outside the gene matches. The V gene's germline CDR1 is MNHNS and CDR2 SASEGT. The CDR3 has 16 residues. CDR3 bases: TGTGCCAGCAGGCTGCCCGTGGGAGGGTTATTCGGGGAGCAGTTCTTC. This encodes CASRLPVGGLFGEQFF.

This chain connects TRBV7-9 to TRBJ2-4; D is possibly TRBD2 (5 bases). Germline V gene data show CDR1 as SEHNR and CDR2 as FQNEAQ (reference sequence). The CDR3 spans 12 residues. Deletions cut 4 bases from V and 4 bases from J, with 5 bases between. CDR3: CASSSGKNIQYF. The CDR3 coding sequence is TGTGCCAGCAGCTCGGGGAAAAACATTCAGTACTTC. Using reference TRBV7-9 and TRBJ2-4 for the parts outside the CDR3, the full variable domain is DTGVSQNPRHKITKRGQNVTFRCDPISEHNRLYWYRQTLGQGPEFLTYFQNEAQLEKSRLLSDRFSAERPKGSFSTLEIQRTEQGDSAMYLCASSSGKNIQYFGAGTRLSVL.

The V and J genes are TRBV5-1 and TRBJ2-5; no clear D. The CDR3 has 16 residues. Germline CDR1 SGHRS, CDR2 YFSETQ. V was cut by 3 bases and J by 3 bases, with 18 bases left in between. Here the CDR3 reads CASSSGFVLAEETQYF. CDR3 in DNA: TGCGCCAGCAGCTCCGGCTTCGTTTTGGCGGAAGAGACCCAGTACTTC.

Comments on this clonotype: The germline gene is not matched at one end of the junction; a read error may be the cause. This chain uses TRBV5-1 with TRBJ2-2; D remains ambiguous. Germline CDR1 and CDR2: SGHRS and YFSETQ. There are 15 residues in the CDR3. CDR3 protein: CASSLVAENTGELFF. CDR3 in DNA: TGCGCCAGCAGCTTGGTGGCAGAAAACACAGGGGAGCTGTTTTTT.

This clonotype was detected many times. The rearrangement joins TRBV20-1 to TRBJ1-6; D may be TRBD1 (6 bases). This CDR3 region has 14 residues. The germline CDR1 and CDR2 sequences are DFQATT and SNEGSKA (reference sequence). Trimming removed 1 base from V and 7 bases from J, with 11 bases in between. CDR3 amino acids: CSARGHRENSPLHF. Here the CDR3 DNA reads TGCAGTGCTAGAGGCCACAGGGAGAATTCACCCCTCCACTTT.